Below, one T cell receptor beta chain is given with its context. What it recognizes is unknown. These data come from a study of cytomegalovirus exposure and HLA in healthy donors. Study details: Earlier results showed 117 million unique TCR beta sequences derived from approximately 180 million T cells. General observations from the study: V- and J-gene trimming in TCR beta was tied to a missense DCLRE1C variant by an analysis performed later. The authors listed 164 TCR beta chains as cytomegalovirus-associated.

CDR3 length: 15 residues. The V end was cut by 4 bases, the J end by 8 bases, with 16 bases between. Germline values: CDR1 SGHTS, CDR2 YDEGEE. Primers included in the PCR were 60 Vbeta and 13 Jbeta primers. Sequencing was performed with immunoSEQ multiplex PCR; in TCRdb, only in-frame clones are kept and a portion is missing. Counted here are roughly 120,000 clones, 6.5% to 9.5% occurring once; the ten biggest clones make up less than 7%. The receptor's source is a middle-aged man in good health and CMV-seronegative. Material: PBMCs. The rearrangement uses TRBV5-8 and TRBJ2-6; D is unresolved. In nucleotides, the CDR3 is TGTGCCAGCAGCGTTTTAGCTCTTGATTCCAACGTCCTGACTTTC. Translating gives CASSVLALDSNVLTF.